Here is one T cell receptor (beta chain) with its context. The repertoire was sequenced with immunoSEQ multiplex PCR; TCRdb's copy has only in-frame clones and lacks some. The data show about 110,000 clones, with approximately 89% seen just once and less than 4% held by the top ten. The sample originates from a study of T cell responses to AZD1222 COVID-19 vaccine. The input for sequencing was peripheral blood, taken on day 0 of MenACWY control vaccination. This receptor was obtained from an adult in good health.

CDR3 region: CASSPTTSGAQETQYF. The CDR3, as DNA: TGCGCCAGCAGCCCCACGACTAGCGGGGCCCAAGAGACCCAGTACTTC. V and J are TRBV5-1 and TRBJ2-5; TRBD2 matches 11 bases. The CDR3 extends over 16 amino acids. Trimming took 4 bases from V and 1 from J; bases not matched to a gene: 6. Germline loops: CDR1 SGHRS, CDR2 YFSETQ.